The rows below give T cell receptor beta chains drawn from one sample of a study of blood T cell repertoires in COVID-19. Sequenced by immunoSEQ multiplex PCR; TCRdb stores in-frame clones only, minus some. The table lists 250,000 to 300,000 clones, approximately 90% of them singletons. Sequencing was performed on peripheral blood. These receptors came from a woman aged 30 to 39 with COVID-19, enrolled during active disease. Each CDR3 is given with its conserved first and last residue. Fields, in order: clone size, V gene, J gene, D gene, CDR3 protein, CDR3 DNA. A D gene is named only where the DNA matches it firmly. Size values are once, few and many counts, or a class for expanded clones, and some rows have none.

>once|TRBV27|TRBJ1-2|-
CASSLYPGLGYGYTF
TGTGCCAGCAGTTTATACCCAGGTCTGGGCTATGGCTACACCTTC
>once|TRBV19|TRBJ1-5|-
CASSIRDTNQPQHF
TGTGCCAGTAGTATAAGGGACACGAATCAGCCCCAGCATTTT
>-|TRBV7-3|TRBJ1-1|TRBD1
CASSPRTGPAHDTEAFF
TGTGCCAGCAGCCCACGGACAGGGCCCGCGCACGACACTGAAGCTTTCTTT
>-|TRBV19|TRBJ1-3|TRBD1
CASSIRPGTALGNTIYF
TGTGCCAGTAGTATACGTCCCGGGACAGCTCTTGGAAACACCATATATTTT
>-|TRBV7-2|TRBJ2-3|-
CASNITPHPTDTQYF
TGTGCCAGCAACATAACCCCCCACCCCACAGATACGCAGTATTTT
>-|TRBV5-4|TRBJ1-2|-
CASSLEAQGNYGYTF
TGTGCCAGCAGCTTGGAGGCACAGGGAAACTATGGCTACACCTTC
>once|TRBV2|TRBJ2-3|TRBD2
CASSPNSGRAGDTQYF
TGTGCCAGCAGTCCGAATAGCGGGAGGGCCGGAGATACGCAGTATTTT
>-|TRBV18|TRBJ2-2|TRBD2
CASLLTSGRAANTGELFF
TGTGCCAGCTTACTGACTAGCGGGAGGGCCGCGAACACCGGGGAGCTGTTTTTT
>-|TRBV5-1|TRBJ2-1|TRBD2
CASSLGLAGEFRYNEQFF
TGCGCCAGCAGCTTGGGGCTAGCGGGAGAATTTCGGTACAATGAGCAGTTCTTC
>-|TRBV12-3/TRBV12-4|TRBJ2-4|-
CARDTKNIQYF
TGTGCCAGGGACACCAAAAACATTCAGTACTTC
>-|TRBV3-1/TRBV3-2|TRBJ2-3|TRBD2
CASSSRDYITDTQYF
TGTGCCAGCAGCTCGCGGGACTATATCACAGATACGCAGTATTTT
>few|TRBV28|TRBJ1-6|TRBD1
CASTTLGGRNNNSPLHF
TGTGCCAGCACTACCCTAGGGGGCAGAAATAATAATTCACCCCTCCACTTT
>-|TRBV19|TRBJ2-7|-
CASSGLGLEQYF
TGTGCCAGTAGCGGTCTGGGCCTCGAGCAGTACTTC
>once|TRBV5-6|TRBJ1-5|TRBD1
CASSRTGTNQPQHF
TGTGCCAGCAGCCGGACAGGGACCAATCAGCCCCAGCATTTT
>-|TRBV2|TRBJ1-4|-
CASGTGYGEELFF
TGTGCCAGCGGAACAGGGTATGGTGAGGAACTGTTTTTT
>-|TRBV9|TRBJ1-4|-
CASSVGAGPTNEKLFF
TGTGCCAGCAGCGTAGGTGCGGGACCAACTAATGAAAAACTGTTTTTT